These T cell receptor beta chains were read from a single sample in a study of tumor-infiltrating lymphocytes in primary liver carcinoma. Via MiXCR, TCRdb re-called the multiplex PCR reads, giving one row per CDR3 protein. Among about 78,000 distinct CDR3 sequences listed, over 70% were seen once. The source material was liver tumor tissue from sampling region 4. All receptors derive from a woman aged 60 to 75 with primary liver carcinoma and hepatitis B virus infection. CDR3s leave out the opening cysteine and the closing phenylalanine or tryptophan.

ASSLRATTDTQY TRBV11-3
TSSGGLAGGGETQY TRBV5-4
ASSYDREPGNTIY TRBV11-2
AIGRGPDSYNEQF TRBV11-2
ASRAGGGNQPQH TRBV6-5
ASRDEWEAPNGQF TRBV12-3/TRBV12-4
ASSLGLESHGTQY TRBV11-2
ASSSPWDRGQYGNTIY TRBV7-9
ASSDRDEYYEQY TRBV6-1
ASTLGQMSSYNEQF TRBV11-2
ASSQGPRTSGGINEQF TRBV4-2
ASSLNSGRVDNEQF TRBV11-2
ACSFSGSRNERF TRBV5-1
ASGLAGSTDTQY TRBV2
ASSLSSPLRAF TRBV28
SVEGGPGSYNEQF TRBV29-1
ASSSCPDRGAYYGNTIH TRBV11-2
ASSGDRYSNQPQH TRBV6-5
ASSQKGTATYEQY TRBV2
VSSYGGSYTKAF TRBV11-3
ASKMDSGHYNKQF TRBV12-3/TRBV12-4
ASSRGVIPNTGVF TRBV11-2
ASTLAGGPLEQF TRBV11-2
ASRTTSRGSGEQY TRBV6-6